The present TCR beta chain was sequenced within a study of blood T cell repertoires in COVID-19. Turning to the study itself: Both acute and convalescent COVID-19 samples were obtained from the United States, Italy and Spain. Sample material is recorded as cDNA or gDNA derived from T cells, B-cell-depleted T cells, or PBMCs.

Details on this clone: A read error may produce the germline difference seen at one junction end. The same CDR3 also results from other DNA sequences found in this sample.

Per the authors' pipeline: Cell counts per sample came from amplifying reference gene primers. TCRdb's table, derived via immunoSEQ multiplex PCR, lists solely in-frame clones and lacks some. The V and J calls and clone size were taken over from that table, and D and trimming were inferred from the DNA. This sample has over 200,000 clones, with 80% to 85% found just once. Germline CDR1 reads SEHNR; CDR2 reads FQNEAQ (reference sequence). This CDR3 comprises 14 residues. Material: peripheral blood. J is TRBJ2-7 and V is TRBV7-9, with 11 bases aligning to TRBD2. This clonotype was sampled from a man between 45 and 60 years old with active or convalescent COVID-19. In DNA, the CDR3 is TGTGCCAGCAGTTTAGCGGGGGGGTCCTACGAGCAGTACTTC. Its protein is CASSLAGGSYEQYF.